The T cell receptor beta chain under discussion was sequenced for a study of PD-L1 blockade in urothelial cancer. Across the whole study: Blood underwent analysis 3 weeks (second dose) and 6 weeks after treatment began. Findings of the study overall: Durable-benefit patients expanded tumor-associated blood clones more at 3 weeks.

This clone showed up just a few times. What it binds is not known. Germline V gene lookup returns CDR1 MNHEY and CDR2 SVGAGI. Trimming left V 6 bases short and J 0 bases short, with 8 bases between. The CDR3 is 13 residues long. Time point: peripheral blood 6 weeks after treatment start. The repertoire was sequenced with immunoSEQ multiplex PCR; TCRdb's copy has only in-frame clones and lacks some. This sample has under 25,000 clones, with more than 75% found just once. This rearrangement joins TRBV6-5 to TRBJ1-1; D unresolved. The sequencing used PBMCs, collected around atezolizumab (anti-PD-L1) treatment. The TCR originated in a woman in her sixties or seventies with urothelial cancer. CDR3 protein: CASRYTVNTEAFF. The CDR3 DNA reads TGTGCCAGCAGGTACACAGTGAACACTGAAGCTTTCTTT.